The 3 T cell receptor beta chains below come from one sample, sequenced in a study of response to subunit inactivated influenza vaccine. TCRdb re-derived calls from the RT-PCR reads in MiXCR, one entry per CDR3 protein. The sample consists of under 750,000 distinct CDR3 sequences, 10% to 15% of them appearing once. This material consisted of PBMCs from blood, taken on the day of vaccination. These receptor sequences come from a man between 45 and 60 years old who received an inactivated influenza vaccine.

This chain uses TRBV5-1 with TRBJ2-5; D remains unclear. CDR1 and CDR2 from the germline V gene are SGHRS and YFSETQ. The length of the CDR3 is 14 residues. V dropped 0 bases and J dropped 1 base, with 7 bases sitting between them. This CDR3 reads CASSLDAPQETQYF. The DNA for the CDR3 is TGCGCCAGCAGCTTGGATGCCCCCCAAGAGACCCAGTACTTC. The full variable domain, completed using reference TRBV5-1 and TRBJ2-5, is KAGVTQTPRYLIKTRGQQVTLSCSPISGHRSVSWYQQTPGQGLQFLFEYFSETQRNKGNFPGRFSGRQFSNSRSEMNVSTLELGDSALYLCASSLDAPQETQYFGPGTRLLVL.

V usage is TRBV29-1 and J usage is TRBJ2-1; 8 bases fit TRBD1. Germline V gene sequence: CDR1 SQVTM, CDR2 ANQGSEA. This CDR3 has 12 residues. Trimming removed 6 bases from V and 7 bases from J; junction bases left unmatched: 5. CDR3 nucleotides: TGCAGCGTGCGGACAGGGATAAATGAGCAGTTCTTC. Translating gives CSVRTGINEQFF.

This clonotype was observed a few times. This sequence joins TRBV20-1 and TRBJ1-1; D not certain. The CDR3 is made up of 13 amino acids. From germline, CDR1 is DFQATT and CDR2 SNEGSKA (reference sequence). V was pared by 6 bases and J by 11 bases, with 22 bases between. CDR3 loop: CSARRMQPPGAFF. CDR3 coding DNA: TGCAGTGCGAGGAGGATGCAGCCCCCTGGGGCTTTCTTT.